This paragraph covers one TCR beta chain sequence. The target antigen is unknown. V lost 5 bases to trimming and J lost 0 bases; unmatched junction nucleotides: 4. Germline loops: CDR1 LNHDA, CDR2 SQIVND (reference sequence). CDR3 length: 15 residues. Individual cDNA molecules in this library carried unique molecular identifiers. Authors' data handling: Samples had a median of about 95,000 TCRs, ranging roughly 23,224 to 750,000. In TCRdb, the RACE reads were re-called with MiXCR into one record per CDR3 protein. TCRdb's processing, not the authors', yielded these V and J calls. The table includes some 84,000 distinct CDR3 sequences, 10% to 11% detected once. This record belongs to a study of human T cells and chemical hapten exposure. Time point reported: patch test 3, about 24 weeks after DPC sensitization. Described treatment: therapeutic diphenylcyclopropenone sensitization with weekly scalp DPC. Ahead of applying each patch test, blood was sampled.

General observations from the study: TCRs exceeding a frequency of 1 in 1000 stayed unchanged under DPC sensitization.

The gene calls are TRBV19 and TRBJ2-1; 7 nucleotides match TRBD1. This TCR came from a woman aged 45-59 years with alopecia areata. Some clones in this sample may be carry-over from other donors' samples. Here the sequenced sample was whole blood, taken in connection with sensitization to the hapten diphenylcyclopropenone (DPC). This CDR3 is CASSGTVLSYNEQFF. CDR3 coding DNA: TGTGCCAGTAGTGGGACAGTACTCTCCTACAATGAGCAGTTCTTC.